The 3 T cell receptor beta chains listed next were all sequenced from one sample in a study of Graves' ophthalmopathy and Graves' hyperthyroidism. Amplification from RNA transcripts yielded the TCR beta CDR3 regions. HTBI primers primed a first-round RT-PCR, and a second-round multiplex PCR followed. MiXCR, run by TCRdb on the multiplex PCR reads, gives a single entry per CDR3 protein. This table has about 550,000 distinct CDR3 sequences, just under 40% appearing once. The specimen was peripheral blood or thyroid tissue (not recorded which). Every receptor here comes from an adult man with Graves' hyperthyroidism.

This clonotype was seen many times. The gene calls are TRBV5-1 and TRBJ1-4; 7 bases match TRBD1. The CDR3 loop spans 15 amino acids. Germline CDR1 reads SGHRS; CDR2 reads YFSETQ. With 4 bases clipped from V and 3 bases from J, the junction kept 6 bases outside the gene matches. The CDR3 sequence: CASSEQGLANEKLFF. The CDR3 nucleotides are TGCGCCAGCAGCGAACAGGGGCTTGCTAATGAAAAACTGTTTTTT. The full variable domain, in which reference TRBV5-1 and TRBJ1-4 provide the parts outside the CDR3, is KAGVTQTPRYLIKTRGQQVTLSCSPISGHRSVSWYQQTPGQGLQFLFEYFSETQRNKGNFPGRFSGRQFSNSRSEMNVSTLELGDSALYLCASSEQGLANEKLFFGSGTQLSVL.

In this sample, this clonotype turned up once. V gene TRBV2 combines with J gene TRBJ1-4; TRBD1 matches 7 bases. V shed 8 bases, J shed 8 bases, and the junction held 11 bases outside the gene matches. The CDR3 runs to 14 residues. The germline CDR1 and CDR2 sequences are SNHLY and FYNNEI. CDR3 sequence: CASSERQGSEKLFF. The CDR3, as DNA: TGTGCCAGCTCGGAGAGACAGGGTTCGGAAAAACTGTTTTTT. The full variable domain, rest sourced from reference TRBV2 and TRBJ1-4, is EPEVTQTPSHQVTQMGQEVILRCVPISNHLYFYWYRQILGQKVEFLVSFYNNEISEKSEIFDDQFSVERPDGSNFTLKIRSTKLEDSAMYFCASSERQGSEKLFFGSGTQLSVL.

The table lists this clonotype with many counts. The chain employs TRBV12-3 or TRBV12-4 and TRBJ2-5, with D tentatively TRBD1 or TRBD2 (5 bases each). This CDR3 has 14 residues. Deletions cut 6 bases from V and 5 bases from J, with 16 bases between. CDR3 sequence reads: CASSPGAGDETQYF. The CDR3 region has the DNA TGTGCCAGCAGCCCCGGGGCTGGGGATGAGACCCAGTACTTC.